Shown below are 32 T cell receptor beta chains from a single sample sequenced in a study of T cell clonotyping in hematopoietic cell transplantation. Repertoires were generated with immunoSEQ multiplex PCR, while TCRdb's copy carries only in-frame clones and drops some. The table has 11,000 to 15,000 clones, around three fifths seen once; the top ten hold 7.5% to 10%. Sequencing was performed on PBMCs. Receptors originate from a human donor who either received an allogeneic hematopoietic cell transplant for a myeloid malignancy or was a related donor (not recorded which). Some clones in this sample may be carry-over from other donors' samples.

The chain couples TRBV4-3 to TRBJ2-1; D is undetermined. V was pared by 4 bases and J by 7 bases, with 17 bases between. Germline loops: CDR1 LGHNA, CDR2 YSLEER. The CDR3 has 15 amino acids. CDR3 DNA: TGCGCCAGCAGCCTTGGAATAGCCGTGGGGAATGAGCAGTTCTTC. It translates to CASSLGIAVGNEQFF.

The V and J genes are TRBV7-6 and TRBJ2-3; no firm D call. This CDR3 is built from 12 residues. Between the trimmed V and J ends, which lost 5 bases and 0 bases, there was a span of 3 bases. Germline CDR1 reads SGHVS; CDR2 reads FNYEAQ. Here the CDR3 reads CASSLSTDTQYF. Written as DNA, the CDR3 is TGTGCCAGCAGCCTTAGCACAGATACGCAGTATTTT.

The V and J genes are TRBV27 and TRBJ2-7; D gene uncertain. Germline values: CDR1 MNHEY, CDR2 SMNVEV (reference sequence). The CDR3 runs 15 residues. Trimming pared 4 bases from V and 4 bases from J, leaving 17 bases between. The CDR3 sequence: CASSSQAMVHYEQYF. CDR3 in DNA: TGTGCCAGCAGTTCCCAGGCCATGGTGCATTACGAGCAGTACTTC.

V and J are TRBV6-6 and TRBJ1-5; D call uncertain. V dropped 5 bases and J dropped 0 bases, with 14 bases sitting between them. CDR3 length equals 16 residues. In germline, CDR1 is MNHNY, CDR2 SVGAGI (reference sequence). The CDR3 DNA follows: TGTGCCAGCAGTCCCCTCGGATCGTATAGCAATCAGCCCCAGCATTTT. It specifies CASSPLGSYSNQPQHF.

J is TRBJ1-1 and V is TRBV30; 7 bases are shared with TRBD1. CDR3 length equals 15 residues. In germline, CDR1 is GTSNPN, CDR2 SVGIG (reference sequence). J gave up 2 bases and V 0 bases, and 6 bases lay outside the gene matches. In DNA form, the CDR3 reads TGTGCCTGGAGTGTTAGGGGGCGGGATAACACTGAAGCTTTCTTT. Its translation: CAWSVRGRDNTEAFF.

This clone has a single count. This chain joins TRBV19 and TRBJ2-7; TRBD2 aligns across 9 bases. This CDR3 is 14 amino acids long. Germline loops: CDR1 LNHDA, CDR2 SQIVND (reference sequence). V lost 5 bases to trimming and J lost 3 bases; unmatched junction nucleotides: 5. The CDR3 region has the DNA TGTGCCAGTAGTCCACTAGCGGGTAACTACGAGCAGTACTTC. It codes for CASSPLAGNYEQYF.

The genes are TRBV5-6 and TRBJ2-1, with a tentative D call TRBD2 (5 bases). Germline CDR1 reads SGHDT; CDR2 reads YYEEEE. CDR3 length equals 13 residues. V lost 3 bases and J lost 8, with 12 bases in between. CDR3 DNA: TGTGCCAGCAGCTCTCGGGGAGAGGATGAGCAGTTCTTC. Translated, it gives CASSSRGEDEQFF.

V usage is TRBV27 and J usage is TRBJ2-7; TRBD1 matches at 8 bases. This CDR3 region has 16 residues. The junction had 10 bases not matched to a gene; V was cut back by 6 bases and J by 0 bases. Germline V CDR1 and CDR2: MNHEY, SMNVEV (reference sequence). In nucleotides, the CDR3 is TGTGCCAGCAGCTCCCCCGGGACAGGAAGCTCCTACGAGCAGTACTTC. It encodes CASSSPGTGSSYEQYF.

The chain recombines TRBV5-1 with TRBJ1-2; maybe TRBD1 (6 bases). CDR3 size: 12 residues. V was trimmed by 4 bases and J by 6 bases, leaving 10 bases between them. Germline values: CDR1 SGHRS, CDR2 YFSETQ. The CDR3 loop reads CASSPQGNGYTF. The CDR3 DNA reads TGCGCCAGCAGCCCACAGGGTAATGGCTACACCTTC.

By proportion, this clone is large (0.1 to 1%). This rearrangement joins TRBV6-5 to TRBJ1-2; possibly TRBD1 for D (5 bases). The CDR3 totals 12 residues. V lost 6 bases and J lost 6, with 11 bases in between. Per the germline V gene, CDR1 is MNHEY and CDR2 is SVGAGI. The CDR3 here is CASSLGGDGYTF. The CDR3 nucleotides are TGTGCCAGCAGCTTGGGGGGGGATGGCTACACCTTC.

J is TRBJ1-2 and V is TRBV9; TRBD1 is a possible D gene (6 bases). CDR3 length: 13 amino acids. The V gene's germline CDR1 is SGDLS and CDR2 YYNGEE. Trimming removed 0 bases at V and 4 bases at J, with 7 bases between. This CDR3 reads CASSVEGGYGYTF. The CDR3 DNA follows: TGTGCCAGCAGCGTAGAAGGGGGCTATGGCTACACCTTC.

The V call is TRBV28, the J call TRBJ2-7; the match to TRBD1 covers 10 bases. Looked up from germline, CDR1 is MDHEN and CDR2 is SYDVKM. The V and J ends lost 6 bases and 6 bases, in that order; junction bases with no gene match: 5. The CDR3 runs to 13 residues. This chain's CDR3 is CASRPGTGVEQYF. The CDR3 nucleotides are TGTGCCAGCAGACCCGGGACAGGGGTCGAGCAGTACTTC.

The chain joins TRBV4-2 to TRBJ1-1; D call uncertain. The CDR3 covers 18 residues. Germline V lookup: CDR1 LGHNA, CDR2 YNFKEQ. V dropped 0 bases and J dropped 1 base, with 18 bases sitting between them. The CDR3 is CASSQDLVVVVGNTEAFF. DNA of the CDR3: TGTGCCAGCAGCCAAGACCTGGTGGTGGTTGTGGGGAACACTGAAGCTTTCTTT.

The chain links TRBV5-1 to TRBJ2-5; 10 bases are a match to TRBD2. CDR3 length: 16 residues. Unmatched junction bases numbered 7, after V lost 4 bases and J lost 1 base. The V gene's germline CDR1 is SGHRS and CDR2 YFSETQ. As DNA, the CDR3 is TGCGCCAGCAGCCCAGCGGGAGGGACGACCCAAGAGACCCAGTACTTC. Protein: CASSPAGGTTQETQYF.

The CDR3 sequence: CASSLEGVDPEQYF. The CDR3 bases are TGTGCCAGCAGCTTAGAGGGGGTGGATCCGGAGCAGTACTTC. V gene TRBV7-8 combines with J gene TRBJ2-7; possible D gene TRBD1, 6 bases. Trimming took off 1 base at V and 7 bases at J, with 14 bases between the two ends. Germline-derived CDR1 and CDR2 are SGHVS and FQNEAQ. This CDR3 spans 14 amino acids.

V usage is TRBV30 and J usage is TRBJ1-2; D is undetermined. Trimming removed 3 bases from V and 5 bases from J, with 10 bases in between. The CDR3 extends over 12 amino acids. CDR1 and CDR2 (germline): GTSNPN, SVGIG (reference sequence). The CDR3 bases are TGTGCCTGGAGCGCAGACGGATATGGCTACACCTTC. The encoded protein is CAWSADGYGYTF.

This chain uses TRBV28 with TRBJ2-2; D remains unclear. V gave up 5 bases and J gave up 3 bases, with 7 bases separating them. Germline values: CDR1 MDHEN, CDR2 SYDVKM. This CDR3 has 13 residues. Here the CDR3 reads CASSLTDTGELFF. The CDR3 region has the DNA TGTGCCAGCAGTCTTACCGACACCGGGGAGCTGTTTTTT. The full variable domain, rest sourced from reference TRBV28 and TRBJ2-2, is DVKVTQSSRYLVKRTGEKVFLECVQDMDHENMFWYRQDPGLGLRLIYFSYDVKMKEKGDIPEGYSVSREKKERFSLILESASTNQTSMYLCASSLTDTGELFFGEGSRLTVL.

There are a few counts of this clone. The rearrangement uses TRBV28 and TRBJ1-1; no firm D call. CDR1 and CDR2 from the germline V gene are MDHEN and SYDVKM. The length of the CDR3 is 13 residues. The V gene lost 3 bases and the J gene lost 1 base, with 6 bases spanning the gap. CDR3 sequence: CASSFVGNTEAFF. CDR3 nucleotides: TGTGCCAGCAGTTTTGTAGGGAACACTGAAGCTTTCTTT.

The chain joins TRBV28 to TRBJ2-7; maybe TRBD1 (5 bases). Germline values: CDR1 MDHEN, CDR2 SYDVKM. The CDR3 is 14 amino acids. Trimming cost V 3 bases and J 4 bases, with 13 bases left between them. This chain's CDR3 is CASSFGRAQYEQYF. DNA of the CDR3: TGTGCCAGCAGTTTCGGCAGGGCACAATACGAGCAGTACTTC.

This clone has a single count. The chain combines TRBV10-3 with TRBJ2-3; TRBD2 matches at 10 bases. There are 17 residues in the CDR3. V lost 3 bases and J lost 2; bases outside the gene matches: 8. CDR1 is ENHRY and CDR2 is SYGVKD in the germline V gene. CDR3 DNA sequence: TGTGCCATCAGTGAAAGCCCCGGGACTAGCGTCACAGATACGCAGTATTTT. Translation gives CAISESPGTSVTDTQYF.

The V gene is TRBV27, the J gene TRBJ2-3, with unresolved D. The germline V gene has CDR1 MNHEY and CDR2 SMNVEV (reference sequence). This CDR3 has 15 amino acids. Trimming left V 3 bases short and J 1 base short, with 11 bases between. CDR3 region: CASSFGQVGTDTQYF. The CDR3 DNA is TGTGCCAGCAGTTTCGGGCAGGTAGGCACAGATACGCAGTATTTT.

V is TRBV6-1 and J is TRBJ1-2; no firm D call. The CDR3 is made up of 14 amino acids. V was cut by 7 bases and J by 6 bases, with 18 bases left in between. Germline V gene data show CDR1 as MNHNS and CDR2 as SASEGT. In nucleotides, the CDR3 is TGTGCCAGCATAAAGGGTCGCCTTGGAGATGGCTACACCTTC. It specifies CASIKGRLGDGYTF.

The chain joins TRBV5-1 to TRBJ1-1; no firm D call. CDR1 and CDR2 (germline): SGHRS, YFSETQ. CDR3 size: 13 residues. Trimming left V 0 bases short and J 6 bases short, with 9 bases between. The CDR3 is CASSLVGGAEAFF. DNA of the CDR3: TGCGCCAGCAGCTTGGTTGGTGGGGCTGAAGCTTTCTTT.

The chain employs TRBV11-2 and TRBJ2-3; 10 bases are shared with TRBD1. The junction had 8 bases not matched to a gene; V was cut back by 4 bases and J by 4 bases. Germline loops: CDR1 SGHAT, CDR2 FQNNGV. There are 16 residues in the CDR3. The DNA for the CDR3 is TGTGCCAGCAGCTGGGGGACAGGGGCGCCGGCAGATACGCAGTATTTT. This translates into CASSWGTGAPADTQYF.

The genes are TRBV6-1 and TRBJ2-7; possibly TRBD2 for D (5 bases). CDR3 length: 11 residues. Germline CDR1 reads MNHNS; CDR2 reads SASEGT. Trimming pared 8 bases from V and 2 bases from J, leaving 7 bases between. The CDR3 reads CASERAYEQYF. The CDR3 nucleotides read TGTGCCAGCGAGAGGGCCTACGAGCAGTACTTC.

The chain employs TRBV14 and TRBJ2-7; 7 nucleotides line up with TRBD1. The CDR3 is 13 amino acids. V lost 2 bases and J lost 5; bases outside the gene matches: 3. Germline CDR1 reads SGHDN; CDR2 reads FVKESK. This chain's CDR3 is CASSQFDRDEQYF. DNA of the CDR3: TGTGCCAGCAGCCAATTTGACAGGGACGAGCAGTACTTC.

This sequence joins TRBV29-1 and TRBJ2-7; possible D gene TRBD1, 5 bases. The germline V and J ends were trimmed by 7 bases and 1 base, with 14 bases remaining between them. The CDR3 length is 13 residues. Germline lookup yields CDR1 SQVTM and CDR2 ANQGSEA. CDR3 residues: CSGVGHGSYEQYF. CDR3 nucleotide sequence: TGCAGCGGAGTCGGACACGGATCCTACGAGCAGTACTTC.

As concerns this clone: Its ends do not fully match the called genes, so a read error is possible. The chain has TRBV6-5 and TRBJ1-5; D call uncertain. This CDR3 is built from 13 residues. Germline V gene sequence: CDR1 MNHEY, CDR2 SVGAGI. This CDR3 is CASSLNRGQPQHF. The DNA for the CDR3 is TGTGCCAGCAGTCTCAACCGAGGTCAGCCCCAGCACTTT.

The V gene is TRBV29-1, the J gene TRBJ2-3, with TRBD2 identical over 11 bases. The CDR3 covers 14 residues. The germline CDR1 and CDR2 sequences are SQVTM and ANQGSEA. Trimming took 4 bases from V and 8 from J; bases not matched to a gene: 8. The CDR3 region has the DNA TGCAGCGTTGTCCTAGCGGGGGGCCGGGGTACGCAGTATTTT. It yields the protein CSVVLAGGRGTQYF.

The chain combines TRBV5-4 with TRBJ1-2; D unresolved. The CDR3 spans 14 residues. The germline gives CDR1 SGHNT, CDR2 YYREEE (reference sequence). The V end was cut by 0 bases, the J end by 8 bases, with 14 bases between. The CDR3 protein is CASSLAAVLGGYTF. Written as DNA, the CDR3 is TGTGCCAGCAGCTTGGCGGCAGTACTCGGGGGCTACACCTTC.

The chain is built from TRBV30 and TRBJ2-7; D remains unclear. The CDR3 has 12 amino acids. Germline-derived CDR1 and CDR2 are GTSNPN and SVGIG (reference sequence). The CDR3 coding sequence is TGTGCGATACACGCGACTTACTACGAGCAGTACTTC. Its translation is CAIHATYYEQYF.

The CDR3 DNA sequence: TGTGCCTGGAGTGATGGGGGGAACTATGGCTACACCTTC. This sequence encodes CAWSDGGNYGYTF. The chain joins TRBV30 to TRBJ1-2, with D perhaps TRBD1 (5 bases). The CDR3 consists of 13 residues. From germline, CDR1 is GTSNPN and CDR2 SVGIG (reference sequence). Trimming shortened V by 1 base and J by 2 bases, and 8 bases separated the two germline ends.